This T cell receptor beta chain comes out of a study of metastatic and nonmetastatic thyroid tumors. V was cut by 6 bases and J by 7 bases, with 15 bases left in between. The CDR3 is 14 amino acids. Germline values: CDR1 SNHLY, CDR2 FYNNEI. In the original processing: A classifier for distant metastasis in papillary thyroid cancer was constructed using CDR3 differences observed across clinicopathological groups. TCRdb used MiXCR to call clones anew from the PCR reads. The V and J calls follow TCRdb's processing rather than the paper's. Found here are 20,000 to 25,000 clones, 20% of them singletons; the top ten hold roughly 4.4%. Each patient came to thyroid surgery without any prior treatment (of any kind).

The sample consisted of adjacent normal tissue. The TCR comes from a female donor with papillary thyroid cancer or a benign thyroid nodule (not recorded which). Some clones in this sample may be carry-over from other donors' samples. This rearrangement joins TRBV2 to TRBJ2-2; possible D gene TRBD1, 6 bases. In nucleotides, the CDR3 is TGTGCCAGCAGGGGGGCGAGGGCCGGCGGGGAGCTGTTTTTT. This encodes CASRGARAGGELFF.